Listed below are T cell receptor beta chains from one sample, sequenced in a study of blood T cell repertoires in COVID-19. Profiled with immunoSEQ multiplex PCR; TCRdb holds only in-frame clones, not every one. This table has around 83,000 clones, more than 75% appearing once. The sequenced sample was peripheral blood. The receptors shown here come from a woman aged 65 to 85 with acute or convalescent COVID-19. Each CDR3 is given with its conserved first and last residue. A D gene is named only where the DNA matches it firmly. Part of the rows lack a size; the others show once, few, many or a class for expanded clones.

clone size	V gene	D gene	J gene	CDR3 protein	CDR3 DNA
NA	TRBV6-1	NA	TRBJ2-5	CASSENSGLKRAQYF	TGTGCCAGCAGTGAAAATTCGGGACTGAAGAGGGCCCAGTACTTC
NA	TRBV2	TRBD2	TRBJ2-5	CASSSLAGVAGETQYF	TGTGCCAGCAGTTCTTTAGCGGGAGTGGCGGGGGAGACCCAGTACTTC
NA	TRBV7-6	TRBD1	TRBJ2-2	CASSSQPGQGKELFF	TGTGCCAGCAGCTCACAACCGGGACAGGGGAAGGAGCTGTTTTTT
NA	TRBV7-2	TRBD2	TRBJ2-1	CASSLLAGINNEQFF	TGTGCCAGCAGCTTACTAGCGGGTATCAACAATGAGCAGTTCTTC
NA	TRBV7-9	TRBD1	TRBJ1-3	CATREGQGYGNTIYF	TGTGCCACCAGGGAGGGACAGGGGTACGGAAACACCATATATTTT
NA	TRBV6-5	TRBD2	TRBJ2-5	CASSPAGRYETQYF	TGTGCCAGCAGTCCAGCGGGAAGGTACGAGACCCAGTACTTC
NA	TRBV12-2	NA	TRBJ2-1	CASRPVGNLHEIPYNEQFF	TGTGCAAGTCGCCCCGTCGGGAATCTACATGAAATTCCCTACAATGAGCAGTTCTTC
few	TRBV14	TRBD2	TRBJ2-2	CANYSLSTSGRAPGELFF	TGTGCCAACTACAGCCTCTCGACTAGCGGGAGAGCCCCCGGGGAGCTGTTTTTT
NA	TRBV20-1	TRBD1	TRBJ1-1	CSASTGGLGAFF	TGCAGTGCTAGTACAGGGGGCCTCGGAGCTTTCTTT
NA	TRBV3-1/TRBV3-2	TRBD2	TRBJ2-1	CASSQSGTLAGHNEQFF	TGTGCCAGCAGCCAATCGGGCACGCTAGCGGGACACAATGAGCAGTTCTTC
once	TRBV20-1	NA	TRBJ1-3	CSASVGAAGNTIYF	TGCAGTGCTAGTGTTGGGGCAGCTGGAAACACCATATATTTT
once	TRBV12-5	NA	TRBJ2-3	CASGSAPPLADTQYF	TGTGCTAGTGGTTCGGCCCCCCCCCTAGCAGATACGCAGTATTTT
NA	TRBV11-2	TRBD1	TRBJ1-1	CASSSRQGVEAFF	TGTGCCAGCAGCTCCCGACAGGGCGTTGAAGCTTTCTTT
NA	TRBV11-2	TRBD2	TRBJ2-1	CASSLSSGGAYEQFF	TGTGCCAGCAGCTTAAGCAGCGGGGGGGCATATGAGCAGTTCTTC
NA	TRBV14	NA	TRBJ1-1	CASSQQGITEAFF	TGTGCCAGCAGCCAGCAGGGGATCACTGAAGCTTTCTTT
NA	TRBV23-1	TRBD2	TRBJ2-1	CASSPRRGAGGYNEQFF	TGCGCCAGCAGTCCCCGAAGGGGGGCGGGGGGTTACAATGAGCAGTTCTTC
NA	TRBV18	TRBD2	TRBJ2-3	CASSPGGGHTQYF	TGTGCCAGCTCACCAGGCGGGGGGCATACGCAGTATTTT
NA	TRBV20-1	TRBD1	TRBJ1-2	CSASTKQGAGYGYTF	TGCAGTGCTAGTACGAAACAGGGGGCGGGCTATGGCTACACCTTC
NA	TRBV19	NA	TRBJ1-6	CASKELTVYNSPLHF	TGTGCCAGTAAAGAATTGACAGTCTATAATTCACCCCTCCACTTT
NA	TRBV7-2	TRBD1	TRBJ1-3	CASSPRTGVGNTIYF	TGTGCCAGCAGCCCAAGGACAGGGGTCGGGAACACCATATATTTT